Sequencing of this TCR beta chain was carried out in a study of T cell changes during pregnancy in multiple sclerosis. Germline CDR1 is SGHTA and CDR2 is FQGTGA. Trimming pared 8 bases from V and 3 bases from J, leaving 18 bases between. This CDR3 has 15 residues. Only in-frame clones appear in the TCRdb table, and some are missing; sequencing was by immunoSEQ multiplex PCR. The sample records almost 55,000 clones, roughly nine tenths being singletons. The sample holds one count of this clone. The chain employs TRBV7-3 and TRBJ2-3; possibly TRBD2 for D (7 bases). The receptor was derived from a female donor with multiple sclerosis, enrolled in a pregnancy study. The sample here was CD8+ T cells from peripheral blood mononuclear cells, taken before pregnancy. Here the CDR3 reads CASSGGGGGTDTQYF. The DNA of the CDR3 is TGTGCCAGCTCCGGAGGGGGGGGTGGAACAGATACGCAGTATTTT.